A single sample is the source of the 19 T cell receptor beta chains below, sequenced in a study of CD8 T cells in Susac syndrome. About 0.5 to 1 ug RNA was reverse transcribed with random hexamers. In TCRdb, the immunoSEQ multiplex PCR reads were re-called with MiXCR into one record per CDR3 protein. The data hold about 120,000 distinct CDR3 sequences, with roughly 92% observed a single time. The sequenced material came from CD8+ T cells from PBMCs. Source of these receptors: a human donor in good health.

The chain links TRBV7-7 to TRBJ2-5; TRBD1 or TRBD2 may be the D gene (6 bases each). There are 15 residues in the CDR3. Germline values: CDR1 SSHAT, CDR2 FNYEAQ (reference sequence). The CDR3 bases are TGTGCTAGCGCCGGGGGCTTAGGTGCTCAAGAGACCCAGTACTTC. As protein: CASAGGLGAQETQYF.

This clonotype was seen just once. This chain joins TRBV4-1 and TRBJ2-2; TRBD2 matches at 10 bases. V dropped 1 base and J dropped 5; count of bases not matched to a gene: 1. The CDR3 loop spans 15 amino acids. Germline CDR1 reads MGHRA; CDR2 reads YSYEKL. The CDR3 bases are TGCGCCAGCAGCCAAGGGGGACTAGCGACCGGGGAGCTGTTTTTT. It is translated as CASSQGGLATGELFF.

V usage is TRBV4-3 and J usage is TRBJ1-5, with 7 positions matching TRBD1. This CDR3 spans 14 amino acids. V lost 3 bases and J lost 6; bases outside the gene matches: 5. Germline lookup yields CDR1 LGHNA and CDR2 YSLEER. Here the CDR3 reads CASSQEQGIQPQHF. The CDR3, as DNA: TGCGCCAGCAGCCAGGAACAGGGGATTCAGCCCCAGCATTTT.

The chain couples TRBV2 to TRBJ2-5; TRBD2 aligns across 8 bases. Germline values: CDR1 SNHLY, CDR2 FYNNEI. The CDR3 runs to 14 residues. Trimming at V came to 5 bases and at J to 4 bases, leaving 6 bases not matched to a gene. The CDR3 nucleotides are TGTGCCAGCAGTAAGACTAGCGCCTTAGAGACCCAGTACTTC. This encodes CASSKTSALETQYF.

V usage is TRBV4-3 and J usage is TRBJ1-5, with D possibly TRBD1 on 6 matching bases. CDR1 LGHNA and CDR2 YSLEER come from the germline V gene. The V end was cut by 1 base, the J end by 4 bases, with 23 bases between. The CDR3 extends over 19 amino acids. CDR3 nucleotide sequence: TGCGCCAGCAGCCAAGGTAGCGAGGCAGGGGCTCTTTTAAATCAGCCCCAGCATTTT. Its protein product is CASSQGSEAGALLNQPQHF.

The rearrangement uses TRBV3-1 and TRBJ2-7; 7 nucleotides match TRBD1. The CDR3 is 13 residues long. Germline CDR1 and CDR2: LGHDT and YNNKEL (reference sequence). V shed 4 bases, J shed 5 bases, and the junction held 5 bases outside the gene matches. The CDR3 region has the DNA TGTGCCAGCAGCCGACAGGGTATCAACGAGCAGTACTTC. Its protein product is CASSRQGINEQYF.

The chain uses TRBV20-1 and TRBJ2-3; 12 nucleotides match TRBD2. Germline-derived CDR1 and CDR2 are DFQATT and SNEGSKA (reference sequence). Trimming took 5 bases from V and 5 from J; bases not matched to a gene: 8. This CDR3 is built from 15 residues. In DNA form, the CDR3 reads TGCAGTGCTGGACTAGCGGGGAACCCGGGAGATACGCAGTATTTT. This codes for CSAGLAGNPGDTQYF.

The rearrangement uses TRBV19 and TRBJ1-2, with D unclear. V dropped 9 bases and J dropped 8 bases, with 28 bases sitting between them. CDR1 is LNHDA and CDR2 is SQIVND in the germline V gene (reference sequence). The CDR3 has 16 amino acids. Written as DNA, the CDR3 is TGTGCCAGCGGGATTGGTGCAGCCGACGTCCATTGGGGCTACACCTTC. This gives the protein CASGIGAADVHWGYTF.

The chain carries TRBV9 and TRBJ1-6; no definite D call. V shed 7 bases and J shed 4 bases, with 6 bases lying between them. The CDR3 runs 12 residues. In germline, CDR1 is SGDLS, CDR2 YYNGEE. CDR3 region: CASGQYNSPLHF. CDR3 sequence (DNA): TGTGCCAGCGGCCAGTATAATTCACCCCTCCACTTT. Drawing the rest from reference TRBV9 and TRBJ1-6, the complete variable domain is DSGVTQTPKHLITATGQRVTLRCSPRSGDLSVYWYQQSLDQGLQFLIQYYNGEERAKGNILERFSAQQFPDLHSELNLSSLELGDSALYFCASGQYNSPLHFGNGTRLTVT.

V is TRBV4-2 and J is TRBJ2-5; 9 bases match TRBD2. The CDR3 extends over 14 amino acids. V was clipped by 4 bases and J by 5 bases; unmatched bases: 5. From germline, CDR1 is LGHNA and CDR2 YNFKEQ. The CDR3: CASSPYAGGETQYF. The CDR3 DNA reads as TGTGCCAGCAGCCCGTACGCGGGAGGGGAGACCCAGTACTTC.

The V call is TRBV19, the J call TRBJ1-2; the D gene is possibly TRBD1 (6 bases). CDR1 and CDR2 from the germline V gene are LNHDA and SQIVND (reference sequence). V lost 5 bases and J lost 4, with 14 bases in between. The CDR3 runs to 14 residues. The CDR3 protein is CASSPRQDSYGYTF. CDR3 coding DNA: TGTGCCAGTAGTCCCCGACAGGATAGCTATGGCTACACCTTC.

The V call is TRBV6-5, the J call TRBJ1-1, with D hard to call. V gave up 2 bases and J gave up 6 bases, with 13 bases separating them. The germline CDR1 and CDR2 sequences are MNHEY and SVGAGI. CDR3 size: 14 residues. CDR3 sequence reads: CASSYGVFGPEAFF. The CDR3 nucleotides are TGTGCCAGCAGTTACGGAGTCTTCGGGCCTGAAGCTTTCTTT.

The V call is TRBV5-4, the J call TRBJ2-7; D gene ambiguous. Germline V lookup: CDR1 SGHNT, CDR2 YYREEE (reference sequence). The germline V and J ends were trimmed by 0 bases and 7 bases, with 14 bases remaining between them. The CDR3 runs to 14 residues. CDR3 coding DNA: TGTGCCAGCAGCTTGGACCCAGGTCTAGGTGAGCAGTACTTC. This gives the protein CASSLDPGLGEQYF.

The chain uses TRBV29-1 and TRBJ1-2; no reliable D call. This CDR3 spans 13 amino acids. Germline CDR1 reads SQVTM; CDR2 reads ANQGSEA. With 0 bases removed from V and 4 bases from J, the gap between germline ends came to 9 bases. DNA for the CDR3: TGCAGCGTTGAAGATCGGGAGAGCTATGGCTACACCTTC. Protein product: CSVEDRESYGYTF.

The chain couples TRBV20-1 to TRBJ1-2, with 10 bases that match TRBD1. Per the germline V gene, CDR1 is DFQATT and CDR2 is SNEGSKA (reference sequence). The CDR3 runs to 15 residues. V lost 8 bases to trimming and J lost 4 bases; unmatched junction nucleotides: 13. The CDR3 DNA reads TGCAGTTCCCCCGGGACAGGGGTCGGCAGCTATGGCTACACCTTC. Translated, it gives CSSPGTGVGSYGYTF.

The chain has TRBV5-1 and TRBJ2-5, with D possibly being TRBD2 (5 bases). CDR1 is SGHRS and CDR2 is YFSETQ in the germline V gene. The CDR3 has 13 residues. The germline V and J ends were trimmed by 6 bases and 4 bases, with 13 bases remaining between them. CDR3 sequence: CASTVAGLETQYF. DNA of the CDR3: TGCGCCAGCACAGTGGCGGGTCTAGAGACCCAGTACTTC.

The chain joins TRBV5-1 to TRBJ2-2; 9 bases are a match to TRBD2. Per germline, CDR1 SGHRS and CDR2 YFSETQ. The CDR3 loop spans 16 amino acids. Trimming at V came to 3 bases and at J to 3 bases, leaving 6 bases not matched to a gene. CDR3 bases: TGCGCCAGCAGCTATGGTAGCGGGGGAGACACCGGGGAGCTGTTTTTT. Protein sequence: CASSYGSGGDTGELFF.

This chain joins TRBV10-3 and TRBJ2-7; D is unclear. The CDR3 loop spans 11 amino acids. The ends were cut back, 2 bases at V and 6 bases at J, with 5 bases in the middle. Germline V gene lookup returns CDR1 ENHRY and CDR2 SYGVKD. CDR3: CAISEIGEQYF. The CDR3 coding sequence is TGTGCCATCAGTGAGATAGGCGAGCAGTACTTC.

The chain employs TRBV7-9 and TRBJ2-6; no definite D call. CDR1 and CDR2 (germline): SEHNR, FQNEAQ (reference sequence). CDR3 length: 14 amino acids. V lost 3 bases to trimming and J lost 7 bases, with 10 bases between them. In nucleotides, the CDR3 is TGTGCCAGCAGCTTTCGAAGGGTAGCCAACGTCCTGACTTTC. It translates to CASSFRRVANVLTF.